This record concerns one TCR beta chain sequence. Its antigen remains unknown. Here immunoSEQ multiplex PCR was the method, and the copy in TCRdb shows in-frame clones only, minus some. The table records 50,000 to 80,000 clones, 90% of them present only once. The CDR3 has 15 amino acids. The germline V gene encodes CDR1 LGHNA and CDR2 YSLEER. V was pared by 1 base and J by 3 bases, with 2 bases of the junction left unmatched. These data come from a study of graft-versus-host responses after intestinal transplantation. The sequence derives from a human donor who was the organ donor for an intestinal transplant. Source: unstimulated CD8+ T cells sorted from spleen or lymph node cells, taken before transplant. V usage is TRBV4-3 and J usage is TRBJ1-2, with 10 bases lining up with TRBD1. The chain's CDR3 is CASSQVGTGDYGYTF. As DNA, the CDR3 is TGCGCCAGCAGCCAAGTCGGGACAGGGGACTATGGCTACACCTTC.